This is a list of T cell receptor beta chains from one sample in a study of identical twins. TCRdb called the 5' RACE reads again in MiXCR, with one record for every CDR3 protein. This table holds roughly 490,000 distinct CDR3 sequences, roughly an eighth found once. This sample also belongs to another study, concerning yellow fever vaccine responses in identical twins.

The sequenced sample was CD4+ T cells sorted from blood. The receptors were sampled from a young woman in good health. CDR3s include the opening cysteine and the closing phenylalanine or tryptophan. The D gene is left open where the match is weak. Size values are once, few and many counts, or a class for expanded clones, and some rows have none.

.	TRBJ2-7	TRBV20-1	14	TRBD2	TGCAGTGCTAGATCACCGGGGGGGCCGTACGAGCAGTACTTC	CSARSPGGPYEQYF
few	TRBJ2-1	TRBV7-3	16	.	TGTGCCAGCAGCTTAACTCCCTGGGGCATTTACAATGAGCAGTTCTTC	CASSLTPWGIYNEQFF
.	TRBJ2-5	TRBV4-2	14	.	TGTGCCATCAGCCTCGAGCTCGTCCAAGAGACCCAGTACTTC	CAISLELVQETQYF
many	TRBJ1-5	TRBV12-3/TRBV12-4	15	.	TGTGCCAGCAGTTCGACACCGCTTAGCAATCAGCCCCAGCATTTT	CASSSTPLSNQPQHF
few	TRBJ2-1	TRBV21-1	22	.	TGTGCCAGCATCAAAATTCGTAAGCGGGGGGGCGAATTCCGGGACAGGGAAGGGCTTTTCAGCTTC	CASIKIRKRGGEFRDREGLFSF
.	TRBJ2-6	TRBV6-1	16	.	TGTGCCAGCAGCCCCGTGAGGCTGGCTGGGGCCAACGTCCTGACTTTC	CASSPVRLAGANVLTF
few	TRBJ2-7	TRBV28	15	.	TGTGCCAGCAGCCAGGTGGGGGGTGCTGCCCACGAGCAGTACTTC	CASSQVGGAAHEQYF
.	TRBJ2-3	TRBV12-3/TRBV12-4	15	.	TGTGCCAGCAGTTGGAACTGGCCTAGCACAGATACGCAGTATTTT	CASSWNWPSTDTQYF
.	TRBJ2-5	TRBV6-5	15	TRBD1	TGTGCCAGCAGCTATCCGATCCAGGGGGTTGAGACCCAGTACTTC	CASSYPIQGVETQYF
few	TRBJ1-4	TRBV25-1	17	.	TGTGCCAGCAGTGCACAGGGCTTGGGTAGGACTAATGAAAAACTGTTTTTT	CASSAQGLGRTNEKLFF
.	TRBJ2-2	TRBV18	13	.	TGTGCCAGCTCAGGCTCCCAACCCGGGGAGCTGTTTTTT	CASSGSQPGELFF
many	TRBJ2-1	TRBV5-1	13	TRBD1	TGCGCCAGCAGCGTGACCCTCCGGGACAGGCAGTTCTTC	CASSVTLRDRQFF
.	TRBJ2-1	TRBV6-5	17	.	TGTGCCAGCAGTACCTCGGGGAGTGCGAGGTCCTACAATGAGCAGTTCTTC	CASSTSGSARSYNEQFF
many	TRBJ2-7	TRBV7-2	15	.	TGTGCCAGCAGCTTAGCGCTAGGCGTCACCTACGAGCAGTACTTC	CASSLALGVTYEQYF
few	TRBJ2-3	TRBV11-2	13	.	TGTGCCAGCAGCCAGAAAAGCGGGGATACGCAGTATTTT	CASSQKSGDTQYF
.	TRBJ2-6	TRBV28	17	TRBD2	TGTGCCAGCAGTCCAATAGCGGGAGGGCATGGGGCCAACGTCCTGACTTTC	CASSPIAGGHGANVLTF
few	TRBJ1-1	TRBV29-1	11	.	TGCAGCGTGCAGCGGACTTCTGAAGCTTTCTTT	CSVQRTSEAFF
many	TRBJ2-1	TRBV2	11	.	TGTGCCAGCAGGTCGGCGGTTGAGCAGTTCTTC	CASRSAVEQFF
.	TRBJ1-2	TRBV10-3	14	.	TGTGCCATCAGTGGGATCGAGGGTACCCATGGCTACACCTTC	CAISGIEGTHGYTF
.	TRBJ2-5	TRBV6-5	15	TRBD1	TGTGCCAGCAGTTACCCACCGGGACAGGAAGAGACCCAGTACTTC	CASSYPPGQEETQYF
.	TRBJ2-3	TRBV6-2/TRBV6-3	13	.	TGTGCCAGCAGCCGGGGGTTTCGGGATACGCAGTATTTT	CASSRGFRDTQYF
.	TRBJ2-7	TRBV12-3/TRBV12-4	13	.	TGTGCCAGCAGTTCCGGGCTTCCCTACGAGCAGTACTTC	CASSSGLPYEQYF
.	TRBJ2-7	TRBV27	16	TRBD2	TGTGCCAGCAGGGGACTAGCGGGAGGGGCGCCCTACGAGCAGTACTTC	CASRGLAGGAPYEQYF
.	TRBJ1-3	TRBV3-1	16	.	TGTGCCAGCAGCCAAGGGGCTCAGGGTAGCGGAAACACCATATATTTT	CASSQGAQGSGNTIYF
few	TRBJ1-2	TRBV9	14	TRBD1	TGTGCCAGCAGCGGACAGGGGTTGGGCTATGGCTACACCTTC	CASSGQGLGYGYTF
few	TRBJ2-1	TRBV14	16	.	TGTGCCAGCAGCCAAGATCTCGGGCGAACCTACAATGAGCAGTTCTTC	CASSQDLGRTYNEQFF
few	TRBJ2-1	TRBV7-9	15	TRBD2	TGTGCCAGCAGCCAAAGGACTAGCGGGGGTAATGAGCAGTTCTTC	CASSQRTSGGNEQFF
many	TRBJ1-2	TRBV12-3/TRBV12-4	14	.	TGTGCCAGCTTCCCTACAGGTGGTACCTATGGCTACACCTTC	CASFPTGGTYGYTF
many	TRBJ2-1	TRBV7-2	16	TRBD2	TGTGCCAGCAGCGATTATAGCGGGCCCTCCTACAATGAGCAGTTCTTC	CASSDYSGPSYNEQFF
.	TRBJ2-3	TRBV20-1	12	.	TGCAGTGCTAGTGCGGGATCAGATACGCAGTATTTT	CSASAGSDTQYF
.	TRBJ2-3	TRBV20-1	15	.	TGCAGTGCTAGGTCCCCAGGGATTAGCACAGATACGCAGTATTTT	CSARSPGISTDTQYF
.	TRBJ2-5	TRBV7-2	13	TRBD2	TGTGCCAGCAGCTGGGGACTAGCGCAGACCCAGTACTTC	CASSWGLAQTQYF
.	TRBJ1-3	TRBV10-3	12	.	TGTGCCATCAGTGAGTCGGGAAACACCATATATTTT	CAISESGNTIYF
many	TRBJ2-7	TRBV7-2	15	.	TGTGCCAGCAGTTTAGTAACGGGAAGCTCCTACGAGCAGTACTTC	CASSLVTGSSYEQYF
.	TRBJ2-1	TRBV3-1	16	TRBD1	TGTGCCAGCAGCAGACAGGACAGGAGCTCCTACAATGAGCAGTTCTTC	CASSRQDRSSYNEQFF
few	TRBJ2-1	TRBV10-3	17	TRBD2	TGTGCCATCAGTGAGTCGCGTTCGGGGGGAGTCAGCAATGAGCAGTTCTTC	CAISESRSGGVSNEQFF
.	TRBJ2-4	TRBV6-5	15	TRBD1	TGTGCCAGCAGTTACGGTGGGGACAGCAAAAACATTCAGTACTTC	CASSYGGDSKNIQYF
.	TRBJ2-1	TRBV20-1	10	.	TGCAGTGCTAGGAGCCATGAGCAGTTCTTC	CSARSHEQFF
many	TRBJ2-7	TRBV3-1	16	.	TGTGCCAGCAGCCAAGGGACAGCCTTCTACTCCTACGAGCAGTACTTC	CASSQGTAFYSYEQYF
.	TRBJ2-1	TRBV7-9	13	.	TGTGCCAGCAGGCCGGACGGAAACAATGAGCAGTTCTTC	CASRPDGNNEQFF
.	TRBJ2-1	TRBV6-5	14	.	TGTGCCAGCAGTTATAGGGGAAATGACAATGAGCAGTTCTTC	CASSYRGNDNEQFF
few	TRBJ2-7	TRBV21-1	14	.	TGTGCCAGCCCGAATTCTCGGGCTAGCGGAGGGCGGTACTTC	CASPNSRASGGRYF
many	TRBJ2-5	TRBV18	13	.	TGTGCCAGCTCACCGGGGGTCGTGGAGACCCAGTACTTC	CASSPGVVETQYF
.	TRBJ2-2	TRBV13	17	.	TGTGCCAGCAGCCGCTTATTAGCGAATACGAACACCGGGGAGCTGTTTTTT	CASSRLLANTNTGELFF
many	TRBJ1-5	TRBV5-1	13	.	TGCGCCAGCAGCGGGACTAGCAATCAGCCCCAGCATTTT	CASSGTSNQPQHF